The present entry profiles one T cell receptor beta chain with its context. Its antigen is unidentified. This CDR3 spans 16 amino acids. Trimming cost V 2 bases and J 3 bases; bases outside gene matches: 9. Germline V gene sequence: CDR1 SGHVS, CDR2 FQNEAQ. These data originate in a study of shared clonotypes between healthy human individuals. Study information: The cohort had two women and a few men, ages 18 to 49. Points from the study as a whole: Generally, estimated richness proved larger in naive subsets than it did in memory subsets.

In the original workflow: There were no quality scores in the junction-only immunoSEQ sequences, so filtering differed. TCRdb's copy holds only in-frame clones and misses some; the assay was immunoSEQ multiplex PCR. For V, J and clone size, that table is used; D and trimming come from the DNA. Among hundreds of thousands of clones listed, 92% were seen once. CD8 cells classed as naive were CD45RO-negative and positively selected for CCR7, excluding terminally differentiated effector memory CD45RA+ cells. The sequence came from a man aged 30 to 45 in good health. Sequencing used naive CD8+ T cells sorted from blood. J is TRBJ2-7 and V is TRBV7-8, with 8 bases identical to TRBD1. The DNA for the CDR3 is TGTGCCAGCAGCTTAAGAGGCAGGGGGCCTGACTACGAGCAGTACTTC. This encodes CASSLRGRGPDYEQYF.